This T cell receptor beta chain was sequenced during a study of T cell responses to AZD1222 COVID-19 vaccine. TCRdb's copy holds only in-frame clones and misses some; the assay was immunoSEQ multiplex PCR. The data show roughly 150,000 clones, 90% seen once. The study's findings and limits: Most donors were white British, females outnumbered males, and clonal diversity was possibly underestimated. Regions 160-218 and 743-854 held dominance among vaccine-associated CD4 TCRs, which spanned spike. Repertoires were obtained only post-peak T cell response.

As for this clone: What it binds is unknown.

Sequenced here: peripheral blood, sampled 28 days after the second AZD1222 dose. This clonotype originated in an adult who received the AZD1222 COVID-19 vaccine.

The CDR3 protein is CAWDRTGNTEKLFF. In nucleotides, the CDR3 is TGTGCCTGGGACAGGACAGGGAATACGGAAAAACTGTTTTTT. The rearrangement uses TRBV30 and TRBJ1-4, with 8 bases fitting TRBD1. Germline values: CDR1 GTSNPN, CDR2 SVGIG (reference sequence). The CDR3 is 14 residues long. The V and J ends lost 5 bases and 8 bases, in that order; junction bases with no gene match: 10.